Listed here are 23 T cell receptor beta chains from one sample, sequenced in a study of T cells expressing NK-cell markers. TCRdb re-analyzed the 5' RACE reads; it lists each CDR3 protein once, without DNA. Its table records over 350,000 distinct CDR3 sequences. The sequenced sample was blood T cells: a sorted CD56 or NKG2C T cell subset, CD4+ or CD8+ T cells, or bulk PBMC T cells (not recorded which). The source of these receptors is a woman aged 50 to 65 in good health.

The rearrangement links TRBV12-3 or TRBV12-4 to TRBJ2-1. The CDR3 loop spans 15 amino acids. The CDR3 sequence is CASSLGQNFYNEQFF.

The rearrangement joins TRBV27 to TRBJ2-5; the TCRdb call, TRBD1, lacks DNA for checking. The CDR3 consists of 13 residues. Germline V lookup: CDR1 MNHEY, CDR2 SMNVEV (reference sequence). The CDR3 loop reads CASRGQNLETQYF.

J is TRBJ2-5 and V is TRBV9. Germline V CDR1 and CDR2: SGDLS, YYNGEE. The CDR3 is made up of 14 amino acids. The CDR3 loop reads CASSVGEQSETQYF. Based on the CDR3 plus reference TRBV9 and TRBJ2-5, the full variable domain is DSGVTQTPKHLITATGQRVTLRCSPRSGDLSVYWYQQSLDQGLQFLIQYYNGEERAKGNILERFSAQQFPDLHSELNLSSLELGDSALYFCASSVGEQSETQYFGPGTRLLVL.

Here the CDR3 reads CASSLWDSSYEQYF. The chain uses TRBV5-5 and TRBJ2-7; TCRdb calls TRBD1, which cannot be checked without DNA. Per germline, CDR1 SGHKS and CDR2 YYEKEE (reference sequence). The CDR3 contains 14 residues.

The chain has TRBV24-1 and TRBJ2-2; TCRdb gives TRBD2 as the D gene, but with no DNA this cannot be confirmed. Germline assignment: CDR1 KGHDR and CDR2 SFDVKD. The CDR3 has 16 amino acids. The CDR3 here is CATSDLPSGNTGELFF.

This chain links TRBV11-2 with TRBJ1-1. Germline-derived CDR1 and CDR2 are SGHAT and FQNNGV. This CDR3 comprises 15 residues. CDR3 in amino acids: CASSLNRLSNTEAFF.

This chain uses TRBV6-1 with TRBJ2-2; TCRdb's assignment of TRBD1 cannot be checked, as there is no DNA. CDR1 is MNHNS, CDR2 SASEGT, per germline. CDR3 size: 16 residues. This CDR3 is CASRGQGALPTGELFF.

The rearrangement uses TRBV29-1 and TRBJ2-2; TCRdb indicates TRBD1, and absent DNA this call remains unverified. This CDR3 spans 15 amino acids. Germline V gene sequence: CDR1 SQVTM, CDR2 ANQGSEA. The chain's CDR3 is CSGGESTGWSGELFF.

The chain is built from TRBV6-1 and TRBJ2-1; the TCRdb D gene call, TRBD2, has no DNA to confirm it. The CDR3 sequence is 16 residues long. The germline V gene has CDR1 MNHNS and CDR2 SASEGT. CDR3 in amino acids: CASSEALSGRIYEQFF.

The chain carries TRBV24-1 and TRBJ1-5. Germline V gene lookup returns CDR1 KGHDR and CDR2 SFDVKD. The CDR3 covers 13 residues. The CDR3 spells CATSGRLGQPQHF.

The genes are TRBV20-1 and TRBJ1-5; TCRdb's D gene call, TRBD1, goes unchecked for lack of DNA. The CDR3 is 16 amino acids. Germline CDR1 reads DFQATT; CDR2 reads SNEGSKA (reference sequence). This CDR3 reads CSASGGGGRSNQPQHF.

The V and J genes are TRBV9 and TRBJ2-5; the TCRdb D gene call, TRBD1, has no DNA to confirm it. The CDR3 runs 15 residues. The V gene's germline CDR1 is SGDLS and CDR2 YYNGEE. The CDR3 here is CASSEDSGGGETQYF.

J is TRBJ1-1 and V is TRBV7-8; TCRdb selects TRBD1, and the lack of DNA leaves this call unchecked. CDR1 and CDR2 from the germline V gene are SGHVS and FQNEAQ. The CDR3 sequence is 12 residues long. CDR3 protein: CASSPVGGAAFF.

The rearrangement joins TRBV20-1 to TRBJ2-6; absent DNA, TCRdb's TRBD1 call cannot be checked. This CDR3 has 17 residues. The germline V gene has CDR1 DFQATT and CDR2 SNEGSKA (reference sequence). CDR3 amino acids: CSARAEPWGTGANVLTF.

V gene TRBV7-2 combines with J gene TRBJ2-3; with no DNA, the TCRdb D assignment of TRBD1 cannot be verified. The CDR3 sequence is 16 residues long. Germline loops: CDR1 SGHTA, CDR2 FQGNSA. The CDR3 sequence: CASTPPSREVTDTQYF.

V and J are TRBV20-1 and TRBJ2-5; without DNA, the TCRdb call of TRBD2 cannot be checked. This CDR3 spans 15 amino acids. From germline, CDR1 is DFQATT and CDR2 SNEGSKA (reference sequence). The CDR3 spells CSAPRSGTPPETQYF.

The genes are TRBV24-1 and TRBJ1-5; the D gene TCRdb calls, TRBD1, cannot be checked with no DNA. The CDR3 has 15 amino acids. Germline lookup yields CDR1 KGHDR and CDR2 SFDVKD. CDR3 sequence: CATSDPTGEGQPQHF.

The chain joins TRBV11-2 to TRBJ1-2. Germline CDR1 and CDR2: SGHAT and FQNNGV. The CDR3 is made up of 14 amino acids. The CDR3 spells CASSPDGLIYGYTF.

The V and J genes are TRBV20-1 and TRBJ2-1; checking the TCRdb D call of TRBD2 is not possible without DNA. The germline gives CDR1 DFQATT, CDR2 SNEGSKA (reference sequence). CDR3 length: 17 amino acids. CDR3 residues: CSARSVLAGVRLHEQFF.

The chain combines TRBV20-1 with TRBJ2-1; TCRdb lists TRBD1, though no DNA is available to test this call. Germline V gene sequence: CDR1 DFQATT, CDR2 SNEGSKA (reference sequence). The CDR3 runs to 17 residues. The CDR3 reads CSARDRAARSSYNEQFF.

The chain is built from TRBV19 and TRBJ2-6; with no DNA, the TCRdb D assignment of TRBD1 cannot be verified. CDR1 LNHDA and CDR2 SQIVND come from the germline V gene (reference sequence). This CDR3 is built from 15 residues. The CDR3 here is CASSRRDSGANVLTF.

V gene TRBV9 combines with J gene TRBJ2-1; TCRdb calls TRBD2, which cannot be checked without DNA. This CDR3 is built from 19 residues. Germline V CDR1 and CDR2: SGDLS, YYNGEE. Here the CDR3 reads CASSDTRRGLAGVVDEQFF.

Here the CDR3 reads CASMTVSTDTQYF. J is TRBJ2-3 and V is TRBV7-9. The CDR3 sequence is 13 residues long. Germline V gene data show CDR1 as SEHNR and CDR2 as FQNEAQ (reference sequence).